A selection of T cell receptor beta chains follows, all from one sample in a study of blood T cells in healthy people across ages. MiXCR was run by TCRdb on the 5' RACE reads, yielding one entry per CDR3 protein. Seen here are over 1,500,000 distinct CDR3 sequences, about two fifths observed once, and the top ten hold around 23%. The sequenced material came from blood. Receptor source: a human donor in good health. CDR3s include the opening cysteine and the closing phenylalanine or tryptophan. D genes are given only for firm matches.

>NA|TRBV7-9|TRBJ2-1
CASSPPGTTHNEQFF
>NA|TRBV29-1|TRBJ2-7
CSVHKGGASYEQYF
>TRBD1|TRBV7-9|TRBJ1-2
CASSAWPGQGAGGYTF
>NA|TRBV28|NA
CASSLSRWDEQYF
>NA|TRBV7-3|NA
CASSLTVPSEQYF
>NA|TRBV9|TRBJ1-2
CASSVDLGTSYGYTF
>NA|TRBV4-2|TRBJ2-5
CASSQVEARETQYF
>NA|TRBV12-3/TRBV12-4|TRBJ2-1
CASGSTGTPNYNEQFF
>NA|TRBV7-8|TRBJ2-6
CASSYPTGLQGSGANVPTF
>NA|TRBV12-3/TRBV12-4|TRBJ2-7
CASRRDGPYEQYF
>TRBD1|TRBV20-1|TRBJ1-2
CSASDRGWYGYTF
>TRBD2|TRBV6-2/TRBV6-3|TRBJ2-1
CASSRLTGGAGGQFF
>NA|TRBV29-1|TRBJ1-1
CSVEVGGRAFF
>TRBD2|TRBV9|TRBJ2-1
CASSDSGGHNEQFF
>NA|TRBV7-2|TRBJ2-7
CASSLVLDSGKNEQYF
>TRBD2|TRBV20-1|TRBJ2-1
CSAREHLAGGYNEQFF
>NA|TRBV7-2|TRBJ2-3
CASSAKGSDTQYF
>NA|TRBV7-2|TRBJ2-5
CASSLTGTETQYF
>NA|TRBV24-1|TRBJ1-1
CATRQGYNTEAFF
>TRBD1|TRBV20-1|TRBJ1-2
CSARPGQGHGYTF
>NA|TRBV6-2/TRBV6-3|TRBJ2-1
CASSYSPLEQFF
>TRBD1|TRBV7-2|TRBJ1-2
CASSPNSGGHGYTF
>NA|TRBV6-5|TRBJ2-4
CASSYSSTIGAKNIQYF
>NA|TRBV7-2|TRBJ2-7
CASSSDRVSYEQYF
>TRBD2|TRBV7-2|TRBJ2-7
CASSLRLAGGFSFGEQYF
>NA|TRBV20-1|TRBJ1-2
CSATRSHLLGYGYTF
>NA|TRBV28|TRBJ2-7
CASSLIQGEDYEQYF
>TRBD2|TRBV20-1|TRBJ2-1
CSASELAEAYNEQFF
>NA|TRBV7-9|TRBJ2-1
CASTRVGSYNEQFF
>TRBD1|TRBV5-6|TRBJ1-2
CASSRDRVRGYTF